This T cell receptor (beta chain) was obtained from a study of cytomegalovirus exposure and HLA in healthy donors. Profiled with immunoSEQ multiplex PCR; TCRdb holds only in-frame clones, not every one. This table has 150,000 to 200,000 clones, around nine tenths appearing once. Whole-study findings and limits: A subsequent analysis found that TCR clusters from the first cohort also tended to co-occur in the 90 to 150 validation repertoires, with 90% to 95% of cluster scores above 0.

This CDR3 spans 15 amino acids. CDR1 is PRHDT, CDR2 FYEKMQ, per germline (reference sequence). With V trimmed by 1 base and J by 0 bases, 3 bases remained unmatched. Worth noting for this clone: Its target is unknown.

This chain links TRBV13 with TRBJ2-7; 7 nucleotides line up with TRBD1. The receptor comes from a woman aged 30 to 39 in good health and CMV-seronegative. The sequenced material came from PBMCs. CDR3 in DNA: TGTGCCAGCAGCTTAGACAGGGGAAGCTCCTACGAGCAGTACTTC. Amino acid sequence: CASSLDRGSSYEQYF.